These 2 T cell receptor beta chains were all obtained from the same sample, sequenced in a study of T-cell reconstitution after alpha-beta-depleted transplantation in children. TCRbeta library construction was performed incorporating unique molecular identifiers. From the PCR reads, TCRdb called clonotypes with MiXCR, one entry per CDR3 protein. The sample has approximately 350,000 distinct CDR3 sequences; roughly 15% are singletons. The material sequenced was PBMCs, taken from the stem cell graft. These receptors were taken from a human donor who donated a stem cell graft to a child with Fanconi anemia.

This clonotype was picked up many times. The chain is built from TRBV7-3 and TRBJ2-4; 8 bases align to TRBD2. The length of the CDR3 is 14 residues. V shed 6 bases and J 5 bases; nucleotides not matched to a gene: 6. Germline loops: CDR1 SGHTA, CDR2 FQGTGA. The CDR3 is CASSRGGVENIQYF. The CDR3 coding sequence is TGTGCCAGCAGTCGGGGGGGTGTGGAAAACATTCAGTACTTC.

This clonotype was observed many times. CDR3 in amino acids: CSALRDSFSPQHF. CDR3 DNA: TGCAGTGCTCTTCGGGACAGCTTTTCGCCCCAGCATTTT. The rearrangement uses TRBV20-1 and TRBJ1-5; TRBD1 matches 7 bases. CDR3 length: 13 amino acids. The germline gives CDR1 DFQATT, CDR2 SNEGSKA (reference sequence). The V and J ends lost 5 bases and 9 bases, in that order; junction bases with no gene match: 10.